This T cell receptor beta chain was profiled in a study of cytomegalovirus exposure and HLA in healthy donors. Trimming removed 0 bases from V and 2 bases from J; junction bases left unmatched: 0. There are 16 residues in the CDR3. The germline CDR1 and CDR2 sequences are MNHEY and SVGAGI. The primer mix had 60 Vbeta and 13 Jbeta primers. Profiling relied on immunoSEQ multiplex PCR, and the TCRdb table lists in-frame clones only, not all of them. Of 310,000 or so clones detected, about 90% appear once; the ten largest clones hold about 2.5%. The sequenced sample was PBMCs. This TCR was sampled from a woman between 18 and 29 years old in good health and CMV-seronegative. The chain carries TRBV6-5 and TRBJ2-7; 14 bases agree with TRBD2. The CDR3 DNA reads as TGTGCCAGCAGTTACTCGACTAGCGGGGGGGCCTACGAGCAGTACTTC. Translated, it gives CASSYSTSGGAYEQYF.